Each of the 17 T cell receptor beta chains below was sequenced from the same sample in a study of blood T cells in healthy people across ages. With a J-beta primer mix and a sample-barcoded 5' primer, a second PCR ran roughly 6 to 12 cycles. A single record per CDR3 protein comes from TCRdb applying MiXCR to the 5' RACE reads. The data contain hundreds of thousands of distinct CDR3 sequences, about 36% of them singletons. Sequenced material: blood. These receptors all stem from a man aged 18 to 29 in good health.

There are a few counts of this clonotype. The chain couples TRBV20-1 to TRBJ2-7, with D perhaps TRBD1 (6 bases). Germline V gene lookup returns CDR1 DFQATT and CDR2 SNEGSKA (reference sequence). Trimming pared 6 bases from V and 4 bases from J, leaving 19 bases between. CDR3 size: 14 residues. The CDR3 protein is CSAGDTLTIYEQYF. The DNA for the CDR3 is TGCAGTGCAGGGGACACCCTCACAATTTACGAGCAGTACTTC.

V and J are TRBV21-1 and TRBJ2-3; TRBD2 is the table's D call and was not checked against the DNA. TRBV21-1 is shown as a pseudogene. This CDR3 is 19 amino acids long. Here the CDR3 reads CASSKQNWTSGTSTDTQYF. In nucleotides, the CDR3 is TGTGCCAGCAGCAAACAGAACTGGACTAGCGGGACTAGCACAGATACGCAGTATTTT.

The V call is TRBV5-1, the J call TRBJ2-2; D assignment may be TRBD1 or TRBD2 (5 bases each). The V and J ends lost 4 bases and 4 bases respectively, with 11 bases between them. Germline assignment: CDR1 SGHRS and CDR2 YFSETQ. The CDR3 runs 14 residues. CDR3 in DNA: TGCGCCAGCAGCCAGGGAGAGAGCACCGGGGAGCTGTTTTTT. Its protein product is CASSQGESTGELFF.

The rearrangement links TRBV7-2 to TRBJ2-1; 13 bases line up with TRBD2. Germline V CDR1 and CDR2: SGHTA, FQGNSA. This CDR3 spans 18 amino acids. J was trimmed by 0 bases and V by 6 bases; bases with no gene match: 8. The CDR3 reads CASRTPGLAGRSYNEQFF. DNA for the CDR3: TGTGCCAGCAGAACACCGGGACTAGCGGGGCGCTCCTACAATGAGCAGTTCTTC.

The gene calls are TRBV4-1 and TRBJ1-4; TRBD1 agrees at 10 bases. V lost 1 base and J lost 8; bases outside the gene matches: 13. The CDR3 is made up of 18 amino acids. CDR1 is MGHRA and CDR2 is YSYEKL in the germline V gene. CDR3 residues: CASSQGQGAGLVGEKLFF. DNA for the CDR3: TGCGCCAGCAGCCAAGGACAGGGGGCAGGATTGGTAGGAGAAAAACTGTTTTTT.

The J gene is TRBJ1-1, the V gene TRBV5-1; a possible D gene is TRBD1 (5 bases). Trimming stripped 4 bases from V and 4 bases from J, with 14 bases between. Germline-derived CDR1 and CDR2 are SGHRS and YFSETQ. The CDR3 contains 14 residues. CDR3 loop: CASSPRVGVTEAFF. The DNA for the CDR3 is TGCGCCAGCAGCCCCAGGGTCGGGGTCACTGAAGCTTTCTTT.

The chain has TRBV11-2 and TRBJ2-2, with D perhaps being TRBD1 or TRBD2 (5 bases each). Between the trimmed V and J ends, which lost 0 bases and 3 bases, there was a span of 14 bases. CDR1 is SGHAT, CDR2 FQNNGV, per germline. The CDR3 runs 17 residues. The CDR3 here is CASSLDYGARDTGELFF. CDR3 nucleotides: TGTGCCAGCAGCTTAGATTACGGGGCTAGGGACACCGGGGAGCTGTTTTTT.

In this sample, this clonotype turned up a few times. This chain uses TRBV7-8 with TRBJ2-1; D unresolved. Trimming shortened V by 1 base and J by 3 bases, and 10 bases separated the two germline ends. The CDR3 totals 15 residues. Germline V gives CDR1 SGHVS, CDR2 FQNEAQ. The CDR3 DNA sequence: TGTGCCAGCAGCTTAGTACGTCAGATCTACAATGAGCAGTTCTTC. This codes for CASSLVRQIYNEQFF.

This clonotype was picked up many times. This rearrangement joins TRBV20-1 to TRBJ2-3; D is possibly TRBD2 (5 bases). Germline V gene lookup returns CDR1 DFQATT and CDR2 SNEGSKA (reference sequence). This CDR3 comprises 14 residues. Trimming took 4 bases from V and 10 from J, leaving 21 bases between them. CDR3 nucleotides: TGCAGTGCTATCATCCGGGGTCAGGAATTTGCGCAGTATTTT. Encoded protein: CSAIIRGQEFAQYF.

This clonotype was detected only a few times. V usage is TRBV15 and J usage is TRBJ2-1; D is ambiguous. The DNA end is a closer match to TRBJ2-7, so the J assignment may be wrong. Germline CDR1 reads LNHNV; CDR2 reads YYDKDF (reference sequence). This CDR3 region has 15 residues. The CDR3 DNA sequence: TGTGCCACCAGCAGAGTTCCCGCAGCTTACAATGAGCAGTACTTC. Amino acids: CATSRVPAAYNEQYF.

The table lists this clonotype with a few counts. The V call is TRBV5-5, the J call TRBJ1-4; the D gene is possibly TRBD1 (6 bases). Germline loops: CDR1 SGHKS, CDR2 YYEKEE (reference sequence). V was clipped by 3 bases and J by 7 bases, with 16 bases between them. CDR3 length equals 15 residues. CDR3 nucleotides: TGTGCCAGCAGCTCCGGGGGCGGAATGTCTGAAAAACTGTTTTTT. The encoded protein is CASSSGGGMSEKLFF. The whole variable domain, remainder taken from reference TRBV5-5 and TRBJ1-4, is DAGVTQSPTHLIKTRGQQVTLRCSPISGHKSVSWYQQVLGQGPQFIFQYYEKEERGRGNFPDRFSARQFPNYSSELNVNALLLGDSALYLCASSSGGGMSEKLFFGSGTQLSVL.

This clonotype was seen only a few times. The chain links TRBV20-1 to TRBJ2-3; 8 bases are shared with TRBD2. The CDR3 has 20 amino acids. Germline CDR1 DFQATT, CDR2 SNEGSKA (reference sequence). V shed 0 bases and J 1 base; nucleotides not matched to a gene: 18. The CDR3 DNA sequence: TGCAGTGCTAGAGATCCACAGGCTAGCCGGGGGGGAGGTGGCACAGATACGCAGTATTTT. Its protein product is CSARDPQASRGGGGTDTQYF.

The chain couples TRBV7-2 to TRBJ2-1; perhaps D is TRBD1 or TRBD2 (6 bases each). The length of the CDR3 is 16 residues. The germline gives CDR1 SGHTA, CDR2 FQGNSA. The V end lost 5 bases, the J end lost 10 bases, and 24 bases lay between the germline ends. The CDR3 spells CASSIGGLGGGKEQFF. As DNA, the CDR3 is TGTGCCAGCAGCATTGGGGGGCTAGGTGGGGGGAAAGAGCAGTTCTTC.

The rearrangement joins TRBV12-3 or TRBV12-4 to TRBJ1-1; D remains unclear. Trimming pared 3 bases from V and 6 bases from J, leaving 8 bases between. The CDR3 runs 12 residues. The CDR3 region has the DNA TGTGCCAGCAGTTTTTCGGCCTCTGAAGCTTTCTTT. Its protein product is CASSFSASEAFF.

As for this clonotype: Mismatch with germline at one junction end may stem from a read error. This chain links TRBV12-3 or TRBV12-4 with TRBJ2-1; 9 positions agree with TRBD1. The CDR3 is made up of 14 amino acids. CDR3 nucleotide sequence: TGTGCCACCATGGGGACAGGGAACTACAGTGAGCAGTTCTTC. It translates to CATMGTGNYSEQFF.

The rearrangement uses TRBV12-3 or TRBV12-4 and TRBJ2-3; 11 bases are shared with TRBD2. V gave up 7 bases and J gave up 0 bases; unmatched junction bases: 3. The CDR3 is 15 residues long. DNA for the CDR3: TGTGCCAGCACCGGGACTAGCGGCAGCACAGATACGCAGTATTTT. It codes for CASTGTSGSTDTQYF.

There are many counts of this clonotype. The CDR3 loop reads CASSPQRDNYGYTF. The CDR3 nucleotides are TGTGCCAGCTCACCGCAGAGGGATAACTATGGCTACACCTTC. The chain is built from TRBV18 and TRBJ1-2; no clear D gene. Germline loops: CDR1 KGHSH, CDR2 LQKENI. V was cut by 3 bases and J by 1 base, with 9 bases left in between. The CDR3 is made up of 14 amino acids.